Included here is one T cell receptor beta chain sequence, with context. This record belongs to a study of patients and donors after allogeneic stem cell transplantation. Each CDR3 protein gets one entry after TCRdb re-called the RT-PCR reads with MiXCR. The sample yields about a million distinct CDR3 sequences, approximately 19% seen once. CDR1 and CDR2 from the germline V gene are MDHEN and SYDVKM. J lost 6 bases, V lost 5 bases, and 14 bases had no gene match. The CDR3 runs to 17 residues. Sequencing was carried out using blood, either unsorted or a sorted T cell fraction (not recorded which). The chain uses TRBV28 and TRBJ2-2; 8 bases fit TRBD2. The receptor comes from a human donor who was either an allogeneic HSCT recipient or a stem cell or donor lymphocyte infusion donor (not recorded which). It is not recorded whose cells these are; they may come from a transplant donor. The CDR3 sequence: CASSLRSGGWYAGELFF. The CDR3 nucleotides read TGTGCCAGCAGTCTAAGAAGCGGGGGATGGTATGCCGGGGAGCTGTTTTTT.